These 24 T cell receptor beta chains came from one sample sequenced in a study of T-cell memory formation after mild COVID-19. TCRdb passed the 5' RACE reads through MiXCR, listing each CDR3 protein once. Of roughly 150,000 distinct CDR3 sequences listed, more than 12% are singletons. The sequencing input was PBMCs or a T cell subset sorted from them (not recorded which). These TCRs come from an adult woman who had mild COVID-19 (a few samples of this study predate the infection). Cell type and time point are not known.

This clonotype was seen only a few times. V and J are TRBV21-1 and TRBJ2-4; the table gives TRBD1 as D, unverified against the DNA. TRBV21-1 is deemed a pseudogene. This CDR3 is 15 amino acids long. The CDR3 bases are TGTGCCAGCACCCCGACAGCAAAAACCAAAAACATTCAGTACTTC. It translates to CASTPTAKTKNIQYF.

The chain carries TRBV19 and TRBJ1-1, with unresolved D. The germline V gene encodes CDR1 LNHDA and CDR2 SQIVND (reference sequence). The CDR3 loop spans 12 amino acids. Trimming shortened V by 9 bases and J by 6 bases, and 14 bases separated the two germline ends. CDR3 loop: CASMHRWAEAFF. CDR3 coding DNA: TGTGCCAGCATGCACCGCTGGGCTGAAGCTTTCTTT.

This chain connects TRBV29-1 to TRBJ2-1; no definite D call. Looked up from germline, CDR1 is SQVTM and CDR2 is ANQGSEA. The V end was cut by 7 bases, the J end by 2 bases, with 15 bases between. This CDR3 is built from 14 residues. The CDR3 is CSGEKSATYNEQFF. In nucleotides, the CDR3 is TGCAGCGGGGAAAAATCGGCGACCTACAATGAGCAGTTCTTC.

This clonotype was observed at least ten times. The chain carries TRBV20-1 and TRBJ1-2, with TRBD1 matching over 9 bases. This CDR3 is 15 amino acids long. The germline CDR1 and CDR2 sequences are DFQATT and SNEGSKA (reference sequence). The V and J ends lost 2 bases and 7 bases, in that order; junction bases with no gene match: 11. CDR3 sequence: CSARQEGRTGVGYTF. The CDR3 nucleotides read TGCAGTGCTAGACAAGAAGGTCGGACAGGGGTTGGCTACACCTTC.

A few counts support this clonotype. The chain joins TRBV7-6 to TRBJ2-3, with no clear D. Germline values: CDR1 SGHVS, CDR2 FNYEAQ. V shed 5 bases and J shed 0 bases, with 9 bases lying between them. The CDR3 totals 14 residues. The CDR3 loop reads CASSPAPSTDTQYF. CDR3 bases: TGTGCCAGCAGCCCGGCGCCGAGCACAGATACGCAGTATTTT. Combining the CDR3 with reference TRBV7-6 and TRBJ2-3 gives the whole variable domain GAGVSQSPRYKVTKRGQDVALRCDPISGHVSLYWYRQALGQGPEFLTYFNYEAQQDKSGLPNDRFSAERPEGSISTLTIQRTEQRDSAMYRCASSPAPSTDTQYFGPGTRLTVL.

V and J are TRBV5-1 and TRBJ2-7; 9 bases are a match to TRBD2. V shed 0 bases and J 3 bases; nucleotides not matched to a gene: 4. Looked up from germline, CDR1 is SGHRS and CDR2 is YFSETQ. The CDR3 runs 15 residues. The CDR3, as DNA: TGCGCCAGCAGCTTGGTCGCTAGCGGGGTCTACGAGCAGTACTTC. Protein sequence: CASSLVASGVYEQYF.

This chain uses TRBV18 with TRBJ2-5, with D maybe TRBD1 (6 bases). CDR1 is KGHSH and CDR2 is LQKENI in the germline V gene. The CDR3 has 13 amino acids. Trimming pared 3 bases from V and 4 bases from J, leaving 9 bases between. CDR3 amino acids: CASSPGRGETQYF. Written as DNA, the CDR3 is TGTGCCAGCTCACCGGGCAGGGGAGAGACCCAGTACTTC.

V gene TRBV30 combines with J gene TRBJ2-2, with a tentative D call TRBD2 (6 bases). CDR3 length: 14 amino acids. Germline CDR1 reads GTSNPN; CDR2 reads SVGIG (reference sequence). V lost 5 bases to trimming and J lost 3 bases, with 13 bases between them. CDR3 bases: TGTGCCTGGGACGGGAGCGGCTACACCGGGGAGCTGTTTTTT. It translates to CAWDGSGYTGELFF.

This clonotype was recorded only once. The V call is TRBV18, the J call TRBJ2-5, with D possibly being TRBD1 (6 bases). Germline CDR1 reads KGHSH; CDR2 reads LQKENI. V lost 6 bases and J lost 9, with 26 bases in between. This CDR3 comprises 16 residues. CDR3 amino acids: CASSLTVGQTSMAQYF. The DNA of the CDR3 is TGTGCCAGCTCCCTCACGGTTGGACAGACGTCCATGGCCCAGTACTTC.

The chain employs TRBV6-5 and TRBJ1-2; 8 bases align to TRBD1. Germline V gene data show CDR1 as MNHEY and CDR2 as SVGAGI. The J segment lost 4 bases and the V segment lost 10 bases, leaving 11 bases of the junction unmatched. CDR3 size: 14 residues. Here the CDR3 reads CATNIGQGSYGYTF. CDR3 sequence (DNA): TGTGCCACCAATATCGGACAGGGTTCCTATGGCTACACCTTC.

The chain links TRBV12-3 or TRBV12-4 to TRBJ2-7; 12 bases agree with TRBD2. Trimming cost V 5 bases and J 3 bases; bases outside gene matches: 5. The CDR3 length is 15 residues. The CDR3 bases are TGTGCCAGCAGTCCGGGACTAGCGGGCCTCTACGAGCAGTACTTC. Its translation is CASSPGLAGLYEQYF.

The chain carries TRBV7-2 and TRBJ2-1; no clear D. Trimming removed 4 bases from V and 6 bases from J, with 10 bases in between. This CDR3 spans 13 amino acids. Germline V gene sequence: CDR1 SGHTA, CDR2 FQGNSA. The CDR3 DNA sequence: TGTGCCAGCAGCTCGTTTGTGGCCAATGAGCAGTTCTTC. Residues: CASSSFVANEQFF.

This clonotype was seen more than once but under ten times. This sequence joins TRBV24-1 and TRBJ2-1; 8 nucleotides align to TRBD1. The germline V gene encodes CDR1 KGHDR and CDR2 SFDVKD. This CDR3 region has 16 residues. V trimming: 5 bases; J trimming: 5 bases; junction bases outside the gene matches: 10. The CDR3 protein is CATSATGQGFDNEQFF. The CDR3 DNA is TGTGCCACCAGTGCCACCGGACAGGGATTCGACAATGAGCAGTTCTTC.

This clonotype was seen a few times. This chain connects TRBV25-1 to TRBJ2-1, with D possibly called TRBD1 or TRBD2 (5 bases each). The V end lost 3 bases, the J end lost 3 bases, and 12 bases lay between the germline ends. The CDR3 is 15 amino acids. Germline V gene sequence: CDR1 MGHDK, CDR2 SYGVNS. The CDR3 here is CASSDEVGVYNEQFF. In nucleotides, the CDR3 is TGTGCCAGCAGTGACGAGGTGGGGGTCTACAATGAGCAGTTCTTC.

This clonotype was found many times. CDR3 sequence (DNA): TGTGCCAGCAGCTTAGCTAGCGGGACCCCGGAGGGCTACAATGAGCAGTTCTTC. It yields the protein CASSLASGTPEGYNEQFF. The rearrangement links TRBV7-9 to TRBJ2-1, with 8 bases lining up with TRBD2. The J segment lost 3 bases and the V segment lost 0 bases, leaving 10 bases of the junction unmatched. CDR3 length: 18 amino acids. Germline V gene data show CDR1 as SEHNR and CDR2 as FQNEAQ (reference sequence).

This clonotype occurred a few times. The genes are TRBV12-3 or TRBV12-4 and TRBJ2-2, with 10 bases that match TRBD1. The CDR3 length is 14 residues. With 6 bases clipped from V and 6 bases from J, the junction kept 4 bases outside the gene matches. CDR3 residues: CASRRDRGPGELFF. The CDR3 DNA follows: TGTGCCAGCAGACGGGACAGGGGCCCCGGGGAGCTGTTTTTT.

This clonotype appeared a few times. CDR3 amino acids: CAARDSNTGELFF. CDR3 DNA: TGTGCCGCCCGGGACAGTAACACCGGGGAGCTGTTTTTT. The V and J genes are TRBV10-3 and TRBJ2-2; 7 bases fit TRBD1. Germline values: CDR1 ENHRY, CDR2 SYGVKD. Trimming took 11 bases from V and 2 from J; bases not matched to a gene: 5. This CDR3 region has 13 residues.

The chain uses TRBV6-1 and TRBJ1-2, with D possibly matching TRBD1 (5 bases). Germline V CDR1 and CDR2: MNHNS, SASEGT. Trimming cost V 4 bases and J 2 bases, with 20 bases left between them. This CDR3 is 17 amino acids long. The CDR3 bases are TGTGCCAGCAGTGTTGTGTCTCCAGGGAGGTTGAACTATGGCTACACCTTC. As protein: CASSVVSPGRLNYGYTF.

J is TRBJ2-1 and V is TRBV7-8; 8 nucleotides line up with TRBD2. The CDR3 contains 17 residues. V lost 5 bases to trimming and J lost 4 bases; unmatched junction nucleotides: 13. The germline CDR1 and CDR2 sequences are SGHVS and FQNEAQ. CDR3 nucleotide sequence: TGTGCCAGCAGCGACCCGATAGCGGGGCCGTATTACAATGAGCAGTTCTTC. This encodes CASSDPIAGPYYNEQFF.

There are a few counts of this clonotype. The chain carries TRBV14 and TRBJ2-7, with D uncertain. The CDR3 sequence is 13 residues long. Per the germline V gene, CDR1 is SGHDN and CDR2 is FVKESK. V was clipped by 2 bases and J by 3 bases, with 8 bases between them. The CDR3 region has the DNA TGTGCCAGCAGCCAATGGGCCAACTACGAGCAGTACTTC. Translated, it gives CASSQWANYEQYF.

This clonotype was picked up many times. The gene calls are TRBV24-1 and TRBJ2-1; D ambiguous. V shed 1 base and J shed 10 bases, with 10 bases lying between them. The CDR3 has 13 amino acids. CDR1 and CDR2 (germline): KGHDR, SFDVKD. The CDR3 region has the DNA TGTGCCACCAGTGATTTCTTAGTTGGCGAGCAGTTCTTC. It translates to CATSDFLVGEQFF.

This clonotype was detected a few times. The rearrangement joins TRBV7-2 to TRBJ2-1, with D perhaps given as TRBD1 or TRBD2 (5 bases each). The CDR3 is made up of 17 amino acids. CDR1 is SGHTA and CDR2 is FQGNSA in the germline V gene. The V end lost 5 bases, the J end lost 3 bases, and 20 bases lay between the germline ends. The DNA of the CDR3 is TGTGCCAGCAGCCCGCTTCCCGGGACCGTCCTCTACAATGAGCAGTTCTTC. As protein: CASSPLPGTVLYNEQFF.

J is TRBJ1-1 and V is TRBV5-1; the D gene is possibly TRBD1 (6 bases). CDR1 is SGHRS, CDR2 YFSETQ, per germline. V was shortened by 0 bases and J by 7 bases, with 19 bases between the two germline ends. This CDR3 is 16 amino acids long. Here the CDR3 reads CASSLGGGFRGGEAFF. The CDR3 coding sequence is TGCGCCAGCAGCTTGGGGGGGGGCTTCCGAGGGGGTGAAGCTTTCTTT.

There are a few counts of this clonotype. The chain employs TRBV2 and TRBJ2-7; unclear D gene. The CDR3 covers 10 residues. Trimming removed 8 bases at V and 2 bases at J, with 4 bases between. Germline CDR1 SNHLY, CDR2 FYNNEI. CDR3 nucleotide sequence: TGTGCCAGCCGGACCTACGAGCAGTACTTC. Encoded protein: CASRTYEQYF.